The present entry profiles one TCR beta chain with its context. The data are from a study of CD8 T cells in Susac syndrome. The junction had 8 bases not matched to a gene; V was cut back by 2 bases and J by 0 bases. Germline V gene sequence: CDR1 SGDLS, CDR2 YYNGEE. The CDR3 is made up of 18 amino acids. The authors reverse transcribed roughly 0.5 to 1 ug RNA with random hexamers. TCRdb re-analysed the immunoSEQ multiplex PCR reads in MiXCR, keeping a single row per CDR3 protein. The sample contains roughly 80,000 distinct CDR3 sequences, around 94% of which appear only once. Material for sequencing was CD8+ T cells from PBMCs. The chain couples TRBV9 to TRBJ2-6, with TRBD2 matching over 7 bases. The TCR comes from a human donor in good health. The DNA for the CDR3 is TGTGCCAGCAGCGTGACAGAGCGGACTAGCTCTGGGGCCAACGTCCTGACTTTC. Residues: CASSVTERTSSGANVLTF.